One sample yielded the 21 T cell receptor beta chains listed below, sequenced in a study of blood T cell repertoires in COVID-19. Here immunoSEQ multiplex PCR was the method, and the copy in TCRdb shows in-frame clones only, minus some. Of 25,000 to 30,000 clones listed, under 95% were seen once; the top ten hold 8% to 9%. The sequencing input was peripheral blood. These receptor sequences come from a man in his sixties or seventies with active or convalescent COVID-19.

This clone was seen more than once but under ten times. The chain joins TRBV10-2 to TRBJ2-6; 11 bases map to TRBD1. The CDR3 loop spans 17 amino acids. The V gene end was trimmed by 4 bases and the J gene end by 2 bases; junction bases not matched to a gene: 4. Germline CDR1 WSHSY, CDR2 SAAADI. This chain's CDR3 is CASSGRDRGTGANVLTF. The CDR3 DNA is TGCGCCAGCAGTGGACGGGACAGGGGGACTGGGGCCAACGTCCTGACTTTC.

The V call is TRBV10-2, the J call TRBJ2-6; possible D gene TRBD2, 6 bases. Germline-derived CDR1 and CDR2 are WSHSY and SAAADI. V gave up 6 bases and J gave up 1 base, with 13 bases separating them. The length of the CDR3 is 16 residues. The CDR3 reads CASRGTGRSGANVLTF. The CDR3 region has the DNA TGCGCCAGCAGGGGGACGGGGAGGTCTGGGGCCAACGTCCTGACTTTC.

The V gene is TRBV5-4, the J gene TRBJ1-3; 7 bases match TRBD1. V lost 1 base, J lost 0 bases, and 1 base stayed unmatched. The CDR3 totals 15 residues. From germline, CDR1 is SGHNT and CDR2 YYREEE (reference sequence). The CDR3 DNA follows: TGTGCCAGCAGCTTGCGGGACAGCTCTGGAAACACCATATATTTT. The encoded protein is CASSLRDSSGNTIYF. The full variable domain, completed using reference TRBV5-4 and TRBJ1-3, is ETGVTQSPTHLIKTRGQQVTLRCSSQSGHNTVSWYQQALGQGPQFIFQYYREEENGRGNFPPRFSGLQFPNYSSELNVNALELDDSALYLCASSLRDSSGNTIYFGEGSWLTVV.

This clone was seen just once. The chain has TRBV5-6 and TRBJ2-1; 7 bases match TRBD1. The CDR3 covers 16 residues. From germline, CDR1 is SGHDT and CDR2 YYEEEE. After removal of 4 bases from V and 2 bases from J, the junction contained 9 bases not matched to a gene. The CDR3 region is CASSALDRDTYNEQFF. Here the CDR3 DNA reads TGTGCCAGCAGCGCCTTAGACAGGGACACCTACAATGAGCAGTTCTTC.

This chain links TRBV2 with TRBJ1-1; D possibly corresponds to TRBD1 (6 bases). V lost 6 bases to trimming and J lost 1 base, with 12 bases between them. Germline loops: CDR1 SNHLY, CDR2 FYNNEI. This CDR3 is 14 amino acids long. CDR3 DNA sequence: TGTGCCAGCAGCTGGGGAGGGGGGAACACTGAAGCTTTCTTT. It specifies CASSWGGGNTEAFF.

The CDR3 sequence is CASSLGQVLVANVLTF. CDR3 bases: TGTGCCAGCAGCTTGGGACAGGTCCTCGTGGCCAACGTCCTGACTTTC. The V and J genes are TRBV5-8 and TRBJ2-6; TRBD1 is a possible D gene (6 bases). Germline loops: CDR1 SGHTS, CDR2 YDEGEE. This CDR3 has 16 residues. V lost 0 bases and J lost 6, with 13 bases in between.

V gene TRBV6-5 combines with J gene TRBJ1-5, with D maybe TRBD1 (5 bases). The ends were cut back, 2 bases at V and 4 bases at J, with 12 bases in the middle. Germline-derived CDR1 and CDR2 are MNHEY and SVGAGI. The CDR3 sequence is 15 residues long. The CDR3 bases are TGTGCCAGCAGTTACGACAGCTTCGGGAATCAGCCCCAGCATTTT. Protein product: CASSYDSFGNQPQHF.

The V gene is TRBV5-4, the J gene TRBJ1-2, with 7 bases aligning to TRBD1. Trimming took 3 bases from V and 6 from J; bases not matched to a gene: 14. The CDR3 runs 16 residues. In germline, CDR1 is SGHNT, CDR2 YYREEE (reference sequence). The CDR3 loop is CASSSQIAGTDNGYTF. In DNA, the CDR3 is TGTGCCAGCAGCTCACAAATAGCCGGGACAGATAATGGCTACACCTTC. The full variable domain, in which reference TRBV5-4 and TRBJ1-2 provide the parts outside the CDR3, is ETGVTQSPTHLIKTRGQQVTLRCSSQSGHNTVSWYQQALGQGPQFIFQYYREEENGRGNFPPRFSGLQFPNYSSELNVNALELDDSALYLCASSSQIAGTDNGYTFGSGTRLTVV.

In this sample, this clone turned up a few times. The chain employs TRBV19 and TRBJ1-6; D uncertain. There are 16 residues in the CDR3. CDR1 is LNHDA and CDR2 is SQIVND in the germline V gene (reference sequence). With 2 bases removed from V and 7 bases from J, the gap between germline ends came to 15 bases. CDR3 region: CASSINRRLLNSPLHF. Here the CDR3 DNA reads TGTGCCAGTAGTATAAATCGGAGGTTGCTGAATTCACCCCTCCACTTT.

This sequence joins TRBV6-6 and TRBJ1-4; 10 nucleotides agree with TRBD1. The V gene's germline CDR1 is MNHNY and CDR2 SVGAGI (reference sequence). With V trimmed by 4 bases and J by 7 bases, 9 bases remained unmatched. This CDR3 is 16 amino acids long. CDR3 protein: CASSFPTGTGAEKLFF. For the CDR3, the DNA is TGTGCCAGCAGTTTCCCCACCGGGACAGGGGCTGAAAAACTGTTTTTT.

The chain's CDR3 is CASSLFRSGTGAGELFF. CDR3 in DNA: TGTGCCAGCAGTTTATTTCGGTCTGGGACAGGCGCCGGGGAGCTGTTTTTT. The chain carries TRBV28 and TRBJ2-2, with TRBD1 matching over 8 bases. V lost 1 base, J lost 6 bases, and 10 bases stayed unmatched. The CDR3 is 17 amino acids. Germline V gene lookup returns CDR1 MDHEN and CDR2 SYDVKM.

The chain links TRBV4-3 to TRBJ2-7; unclear D gene. The length of the CDR3 is 14 residues. V shed 1 base and J shed 0 bases, with 7 bases lying between them. The germline V gene encodes CDR1 LGHNA and CDR2 YSLEER. CDR3 amino acids: CASSQGDFSYEQYF. The CDR3 nucleotides are TGCGCCAGCAGCCAAGGAGATTTCTCCTACGAGCAGTACTTC.

This clone was detected only a few times. The rearrangement links TRBV5-1 to TRBJ1-1, with TRBD1 identical over 11 bases. The V segment lost 4 bases and the J segment 3 bases; nucleotides outside the gene matches: 11. The CDR3 extends over 17 amino acids. Per the germline V gene, CDR1 is SGHRS and CDR2 is YFSETQ. Here the CDR3 reads CASSGGQGAVSHTEAFF. The CDR3 coding sequence is TGCGCCAGCAGCGGAGGACAGGGGGCGGTCAGTCACACTGAAGCTTTCTTT.

The chain recombines TRBV5-1 with TRBJ2-3, with D unclear. Trimming cost V 4 bases and J 0 bases, with 12 bases left between them. The length of the CDR3 is 15 residues. Germline loops: CDR1 SGHRS, CDR2 YFSETQ. The CDR3 reads CASSPQDTSTDTQYF. As DNA, the CDR3 is TGCGCCAGCAGCCCCCAGGATACGAGCACAGATACGCAGTATTTT. The full variable domain, rest sourced from reference TRBV5-1 and TRBJ2-3, is KAGVTQTPRYLIKTRGQQVTLSCSPISGHRSVSWYQQTPGQGLQFLFEYFSETQRNKGNFPGRFSGRQFSNSRSEMNVSTLELGDSALYLCASSPQDTSTDTQYFGPGTRLTVL.

The chain couples TRBV11-2 to TRBJ2-5; 9 bases line up with TRBD2. Germline V gene sequence: CDR1 SGHAT, CDR2 FQNNGV. Trimming removed 5 bases from V and 3 bases from J; junction bases left unmatched: 7. The CDR3 runs 15 residues. The CDR3 is CASSPHASGEETQYF. CDR3 in DNA: TGTGCCAGCAGCCCCCACGCTAGCGGGGAAGAGACCCAGTACTTC.

The chain carries TRBV5-4 and TRBJ2-3; weak D call: TRBD2 (7 bases). This CDR3 has 15 amino acids. Germline V gene sequence: CDR1 SGHNT, CDR2 YYREEE (reference sequence). The V and J ends lost 2 bases and 0 bases respectively, with 10 bases between them. The DNA for the CDR3 is TGTGCCAGCAGCTTAGGGGGGGCCAGCACAGATACGCAGTATTTT. It codes for CASSLGGASTDTQYF.

The chain carries TRBV7-7 and TRBJ2-7; a weak D match, TRBD2 (6 bases). The CDR3 extends over 17 amino acids. CDR1 and CDR2 from the germline V gene are SSHAT and FNYEAQ (reference sequence). CDR3 in amino acids: CASSSRRERRPTYEQYV. The DNA for the CDR3 is TGTGCTAGCAGCTCCCGCCGGGAGAGAAGGCCCACCTACGAGCAGTACGTC.

The chain carries TRBV18 and TRBJ2-7; 9 bases map to TRBD1. Germline V gives CDR1 KGHSH, CDR2 LQKENI. After removal of 6 bases from V and 7 bases from J, the junction contained 13 bases not matched to a gene. This CDR3 is 15 amino acids long. The chain's CDR3 is CASSLGQGPMREQYF. The CDR3 nucleotides read TGTGCCAGCTCGCTCGGACAGGGGCCTATGCGGGAGCAGTACTTC.

The genes are TRBV10-3 and TRBJ1-4; D ambiguous. The CDR3 contains 13 residues. Germline CDR1 is ENHRY and CDR2 is SYGVKD. V lost 5 bases to trimming and J lost 4 bases, with 8 bases between them. CDR3 in amino acids: CAISLQSNEKLFF. Written as DNA, the CDR3 is TGTGCCATCAGTCTACAGAGTAATGAAAAACTGTTTTTT.

The V call is TRBV5-6, the J call TRBJ2-1; TRBD1 might be the D (6 bases). The germline V gene has CDR1 SGHDT and CDR2 YYEEEE. V lost 4 bases and J 2 bases, leaving 10 bases between the germline ends. The CDR3 runs to 14 residues. Here the CDR3 DNA reads TGTGCCAGCAGCCGCGGACAGACCTACAATGAGCAGTTCTTC. The encoded protein is CASSRGQTYNEQFF.

The chain is built from TRBV6-5 and TRBJ2-3, with 12 bases aligning to TRBD2. Germline V gene data show CDR1 as MNHEY and CDR2 as SVGAGI. V was clipped by 6 bases and J by 5 bases; unmatched bases: 6. There are 15 residues in the CDR3. In nucleotides, the CDR3 is TGTGCCAGCAGGTCTAGCGGGGGGGCCGGAGATACGCAGTATTTT. Translation: CASRSSGGAGDTQYF.